This passage covers 25 T cell receptor beta chains from one sample sequenced in a study of T cell repertoires in cytomegalovirus infection. TCRdb fed the reads into MiXCR, producing one record per CDR3 protein. The table lists about 830,000 distinct CDR3 sequences, approximately 32% of them singletons. Their specific antigens are unknown. Sequencing was performed on cultured CD8+ T cells from PBMCs, taken from culture after CMV antigen stimulation. These TCRs come from a human donor in good health (CMV status not recorded). Some clones in this sample may be carry-over from other donors' samples.

This clonotype has only a few counts. This chain uses TRBV4-1 with TRBJ1-2; D might be TRBD1 (6 bases). V was clipped by 1 base and J by 6 bases, with 6 bases between them. CDR3 size: 12 residues. CDR1 MGHRA and CDR2 YSYEKL come from the germline V gene. CDR3 nucleotide sequence: TGCGCCAGCAGCCAAGCAGGGGATGGCTACACCTTC. Translated: CASSQAGDGYTF.

This clonotype was seen more than once but under ten times. The CDR3, as DNA: TGTGCCAGCAGCTCTCTCGGGGGCCAAGGAGGCACAGATACGCAGTATTTT. The encoded protein is CASSSLGGQGGTDTQYF. V gene TRBV5-6 combines with J gene TRBJ2-3; D could derive from TRBD1 or TRBD2 (6 bases each). Germline-derived CDR1 and CDR2 are SGHDT and YYEEEE. V was shortened by 3 bases and J by 1 base, with 18 bases between the two germline ends. CDR3 length equals 17 residues.

The chain couples TRBV27 to TRBJ1-6, with a weak D call TRBD1 (5 bases). V lost 3 bases, J lost 3 bases, and 6 bases lay in between. In germline, CDR1 is MNHEY, CDR2 SMNVEV (reference sequence). This CDR3 region has 14 residues. CDR3 sequence (DNA): TGTGCCAGCAGTTTGACAGACTATAATTCACCCCTCCACTTT. Its protein is CASSLTDYNSPLHF.

V is TRBV9 and J is TRBJ2-1; maybe TRBD2 (5 bases). The germline CDR1 and CDR2 sequences are SGDLS and YYNGEE. There are 15 residues in the CDR3. Trimming removed 2 bases at V and 0 bases at J, with 9 bases between. The CDR3 sequence: CASSVGLNSYNEQFF. CDR3 nucleotide sequence: TGTGCCAGCAGCGTCGGACTTAACTCCTACAATGAGCAGTTCTTC.

This clonotype appeared once. A read error may produce the germline difference seen at one junction end. The chain uses TRBV7-6 and TRBJ2-5; the D is unclear. This CDR3 spans 14 amino acids. Germline V CDR1 and CDR2: SGHVS, FNYEAQ. CDR3 region: CASSFFLDQETQSF. In DNA form, the CDR3 reads TGTGCCAGCAGCTTTTTTCTAGACCAAGAGACCCAGTCCTTC.

This chain joins TRBV10-3 and TRBJ1-1; D remains ambiguous. Germline V CDR1 and CDR2: ENHRY, SYGVKD. V lost 3 bases and J lost 2, with 10 bases in between. This CDR3 is 14 amino acids long. As DNA, the CDR3 is TGTGCCATCAGTGATCTGTCAGAAAACACTGAAGCTTTCTTT. It is translated as CAISDLSENTEAFF.

Note on this clonotype: This may be a read error, as it is one base from a much larger clone. Without the conserved terminal phenylalanine or tryptophan, this CDR3 likely stems from a read error. The chain joins TRBV7-2 to TRBJ2-7, with D unclear. Germline-derived CDR1 and CDR2 are SGHTA and FQGNSA. Trimming took 2 bases from V and 4 from J, leaving 9 bases between them. This CDR3 contains 13 residues. CDR3 sequence reads: CASSLFADYEQYL. CDR3 nucleotides: TGTGCCAGCAGCTTATTTGCGGATTACGAGCAGTACTTA.

This clonotype was detected a few times. The chain has TRBV7-8 and TRBJ1-1; D perhaps matches TRBD1 (6 bases). V was shortened by 1 base and J by 7 bases, with 16 bases between the two germline ends. From germline, CDR1 is SGHVS and CDR2 FQNEAQ. The CDR3 has 15 amino acids. CDR3: CASSLGEREGVEAFF. The CDR3 coding sequence is TGTGCCAGCAGCTTAGGAGAGCGGGAGGGGGTTGAAGCTTTCTTT.

The table lists this clonotype with many counts. This chain joins TRBV20-1 and TRBJ2-7, with 9 bases aligning to TRBD1. Germline assignment: CDR1 DFQATT and CDR2 SNEGSKA (reference sequence). The CDR3 runs to 13 residues. J was trimmed by 6 bases and V by 6 bases; bases with no gene match: 9. CDR3 protein: CSATGDRDREQYV. In nucleotides, the CDR3 is TGCAGTGCAACCGGGGACAGGGACCGCGAGCAGTACGTC.

The rearrangement joins TRBV29-1 to TRBJ2-7; D remains unclear. Germline lookup yields CDR1 SQVTM and CDR2 ANQGSEA. With 1 base removed from V and 2 bases from J, the gap between germline ends came to 9 bases. The CDR3 consists of 13 residues. For the CDR3, the DNA is TGCAGCGTTGAAGGTAAAGGAGCCTACGAGCAGTACTTC. Its protein is CSVEGKGAYEQYF.

In its sample, this clonotype was seen a few times. The chain recombines TRBV6-2 or TRBV6-3 with TRBJ1-1, with TRBD1 identical over 8 bases. This CDR3 is built from 13 residues. J was trimmed by 7 bases and V by 10 bases; bases with no gene match: 11. Germline lookup yields CDR1 MNHEY and CDR2 SVGEGT. CDR3 residues: CATLTYGQGEAFF. In DNA form, the CDR3 reads TGTGCCACCCTTACTTACGGACAGGGTGAAGCTTTCTTT.

In its sample, this clonotype was seen many times. J is TRBJ2-3 and V is TRBV6-1; D may be TRBD1 or TRBD2 (5 bases each). Looked up from germline, CDR1 is MNHNS and CDR2 is SASEGT. The ends were cut back, 4 bases at V and 4 bases at J, with 15 bases in the middle. This CDR3 region has 15 residues. The CDR3 DNA sequence: TGTGCCAGCAGTGTCCGGGACCCCCTTGCAGATACGCAGTATTTT. Translating gives CASSVRDPLADTQYF.

This clonotype has just a few counts. V and J are TRBV29-1 and TRBJ2-2; D is unresolved. V was trimmed by 2 bases and J by 6 bases, leaving 10 bases between them. The CDR3 contains 13 residues. The germline V gene has CDR1 SQVTM and CDR2 ANQGSEA. The CDR3 region is CSVERNKAGELFF. CDR3 DNA sequence: TGCAGCGTTGAACGGAATAAGGCCGGGGAGCTGTTTTTT.

This clonotype was counted between two and nine times. The chain carries TRBV7-9 and TRBJ2-5; 7 bases fit TRBD2. CDR1 and CDR2 from the germline V gene are SEHNR and FQNEAQ (reference sequence). V shed 5 bases, J shed 2 bases, and the junction held 11 bases outside the gene matches. The CDR3 runs 16 residues. The CDR3, as DNA: TGTGCCAGCAGCCCATCGCCGGGGGAGGGACAAGAGACCCAGTACTTC. Residues: CASSPSPGEGQETQYF. The whole variable domain, filled in from reference TRBV7-9 and TRBJ2-5, reads DTGVSQNPRHKITKRGQNVTFRCDPISEHNRLYWYRQTLGQGPEFLTYFQNEAQLEKSRLLSDRFSAERPKGSFSTLEIQRTEQGDSAMYLCASSPSPGEGQETQYFGPGTRLLVL.

At least ten counts were recorded for this clonotype. The CDR3 nucleotides are TGTGCCAGCAGCTCGGGGGACAGGGGGGTTGAGCAGTTCTTC. Its protein product is CASSSGDRGVEQFF. The V and J genes are TRBV7-9 and TRBJ2-1, with 11 bases fitting TRBD1. Trimming at V came to 4 bases and at J to 9 bases, leaving 5 bases not matched to a gene. Germline V gene data show CDR1 as SEHNR and CDR2 as FQNEAQ (reference sequence). This CDR3 spans 14 amino acids.

This clonotype has only a few counts. V gene TRBV29-1 combines with J gene TRBJ2-5; D not resolved. This CDR3 comprises 11 residues. V was cut by 0 bases and J by 5 bases, with 4 bases left in between. Germline CDR1 SQVTM, CDR2 ANQGSEA. The CDR3 spells CSVEDFETQYF. CDR3 sequence (DNA): TGCAGCGTTGAAGATTTCGAGACCCAGTACTTC.

This rearrangement joins TRBV6-8 to TRBJ2-7; D possibly uses TRBD1 or TRBD2 (5 bases each). The CDR3 runs 12 residues. The germline V gene has CDR1 MNHGY and CDR2 SAAAGT. V lost 6 bases and J lost 7, with 13 bases in between. Here the CDR3 reads CASRGPRSEQYF. Here the CDR3 DNA reads TGTGCCAGCAGGGGACCGAGGTCGGAGCAGTACTTC.

This clonotype was counted between two and nine times. The chain links TRBV19 to TRBJ1-5; TRBD1 agrees at 10 bases. From germline, CDR1 is LNHDA and CDR2 SQIVND (reference sequence). The CDR3 consists of 15 residues. Losses at the gene ends were 5 bases for V and 6 bases for J; bases not matched to a gene: 7. The chain's CDR3 is CASSPGTGVLQPQHF. The CDR3 region has the DNA TGTGCCAGTAGTCCCGGGACAGGGGTCCTTCAGCCCCAGCATTTT.

This chain links TRBV28 with TRBJ1-5, with 8 bases identical to TRBD1. This CDR3 is built from 18 residues. CDR1 MDHEN and CDR2 SYDVKM come from the germline V gene. The ends lost 8 bases at V and 3 bases at J; junction bases unmatched: 18. CDR3 sequence reads: CASGTSVDRGLYNQPQHF. As DNA, the CDR3 is TGTGCCAGCGGCACTTCCGTCGACAGGGGTCTCTACAATCAGCCCCAGCATTTT.

A few counts support this clonotype. V gene TRBV7-9 combines with J gene TRBJ2-1; D unresolved. The CDR3 totals 12 residues. The V gene lost 6 bases and the J gene lost 6 bases, with 9 bases spanning the gap. Germline V CDR1 and CDR2: SEHNR, FQNEAQ (reference sequence). CDR3 protein: CASSGQPNEQFF. CDR3 nucleotides: TGTGCCAGCAGTGGGCAGCCCAATGAGCAGTTCTTC.

This clonotype was recorded at least ten times. The rearrangement joins TRBV5-1 to TRBJ2-3, with TRBD2 matching 7 bases. Per the germline V gene, CDR1 is SGHRS and CDR2 is YFSETQ. This CDR3 region has 13 residues. V shed 6 bases, J shed 1 base, and the junction held 2 bases outside the gene matches. CDR3: CASMAGGTDTQYF. The CDR3 DNA reads as TGCGCCAGCATGGCGGGAGGCACAGATACGCAGTATTTT.

This clonotype has a handful of counts. The chain's CDR3 is CASSLQGDGKETQYF. CDR3 bases: TGTGCCAGCAGTTTACAAGGGGATGGGAAAGAGACCCAGTACTTC. The chain carries TRBV12-3 or TRBV12-4 and TRBJ2-5; weak D call: TRBD1 (5 bases). The V gene lost 2 bases and the J gene lost 3 bases, with 13 bases spanning the gap. The CDR3 totals 15 residues.

V usage is TRBV7-9 and J usage is TRBJ2-7; TRBD2 is a possible D gene (6 bases). The CDR3 is 15 amino acids. Germline V lookup: CDR1 SEHNR, CDR2 FQNEAQ (reference sequence). Trimming shortened V by 1 base and J by 6 bases, and 16 bases separated the two germline ends. In DNA, the CDR3 is TGTGCCAGCAGCTTAGAGGGGAGGATAAGGGGCGAGCAGTACTTC. Translation gives CASSLEGRIRGEQYF.

The rearrangement uses TRBV6-1 and TRBJ2-7, with D perhaps matching TRBD1 (5 bases). V lost 4 bases and J 0 bases, leaving 16 bases between the germline ends. The CDR3 runs 16 residues. From germline, CDR1 is MNHNS and CDR2 SASEGT. This chain's CDR3 is CASSVQGATHSYEQYV. The CDR3 DNA follows: TGTGCCAGCAGTGTGCAAGGGGCGACCCACTCCTACGAGCAGTACGTC.

This clonotype was counted only a few times. The chain recombines TRBV10-3 with TRBJ1-2; tentatively, D is TRBD1 (5 bases). CDR1 is ENHRY and CDR2 is SYGVKD in the germline V gene. The V end was cut by 7 bases, the J end by 5 bases, with 8 bases between. The CDR3 consists of 11 residues. CDR3: CAIMGGYGYTF. CDR3 nucleotides: TGTGCCATCATGGGGGGGTATGGCTACACCTTC.